This is a list of T cell receptor beta chains from one sample in a study of memory CD4+ T cells and cytomegalovirus serostatus. The assay was immunoSEQ multiplex PCR, and TCRdb's table has in-frame clones only and misses some. The profile covers tens of thousands of clones, with over 65% appearing a single time and more than 2.5% taken by the ten largest. Sequenced input: memory CD4+ T cells from blood. These receptors were collected from an adult in good health and CMV-seropositive. The CDR3 runs from the conserved cysteine through the conserved F or W. A D gene is named only where the DNA matches it firmly. Rows give clone size only sometimes, using once, few, many, or a class for an expanded clone.

v_call	j_call	d_call	clone_size	cdr3_aa	cdr3_nt
TRBV7-2	TRBJ1-1	.	.	CASSLWTAAEAFF	TGTGCCAGCAGTCTTTGGACAGCCGCCGAAGCTTTCTTT
TRBV6-1	TRBJ2-3	TRBD1	.	CASSGGQGRTDTQYF	TGTGCCAGCAGTGGGGGACAGGGACGCACAGATACGCAGTATTTT
TRBV29-1	TRBJ2-7	TRBD2	.	CSASKGLAEYEQYF	TGCAGCGCCTCGAAAGGACTAGCGGAGTACGAGCAGTACTTC
TRBV11-3	TRBJ1-4	.	.	CASSGAELNEKLFF	TGTGCCAGCAGCGGCGCGGAGCTTAATGAAAAACTGTTTTTT
TRBV7-2	TRBJ1-5	.	.	CASRMSQGDNQPQHF	TGTGCCAGCAGGATGAGTCAGGGAGACAATCAGCCCCAGCATTTT
TRBV5-1	TRBJ2-3	TRBD2	.	CASSGLAGLGDTQYF	TGCGCCAGCAGTGGACTAGCGGGTCTGGGAGATACGCAGTATTTT
TRBV7-2	TRBJ1-2	.	.	CASSSKSPQYGYTF	TGTGCCAGCAGTTCAAAATCCCCGCAGTATGGCTACACCTTC
TRBV30	TRBJ2-1	.	few	CAWSVRIGPTGRNEQFF	TGTGCCTGGAGTGTACGTATCGGTCCGACAGGCCGCAATGAGCAGTTCTTC
TRBV4-3	TRBJ1-1	.	once	CASSQGGAGMNTEAFF	TGCGCCAGCAGCCAAGGGGGGGCCGGAATGAACACTGAAGCTTTCTTT
TRBV7-9	TRBJ2-5	TRBD2	.	CASSLALGLGETQYF	TGTGCCAGCAGCTTAGCCCTAGGACTAGGAGAGACCCAGTACTTC
TRBV5-1	TRBJ2-5	.	.	CASSGQGGRETQYF	TGCGCCAGTAGCGGCCAGGGAGGTAGAGAGACCCAGTACTTC
TRBV7-2	TRBJ1-5	.	.	CASSLRGNQPQHF	TGTGCCAGCAGCTTACGGGGGAATCAGCCCCAGCATTTT
TRBV5-4	TRBJ2-3	TRBD1	.	CASSLQGATDTQYF	TGTGCCAGCAGCTTGCAGGGGGCGACAGATACGCAGTATTTT
TRBV28	TRBJ2-4	TRBD1	.	CASSPGTGGNIQYF	TGTGCCAGCAGCCCCGGGACAGGGGGCAACATTCAGTACTTC
TRBV12-5	TRBJ1-3	.	.	CASGLWAGTGNTIYF	TGTGCTAGTGGTTTGTGGGCAGGAACTGGAAACACCATATATTTT
TRBV4-3	TRBJ2-1	.	.	CASSLRGLNEQFF	TGCGCCAGCAGCCTCCGGGGCCTCAATGAGCAGTTCTTC
TRBV7-8	TRBJ1-2	.	.	CASSSSGRYGYTF	TGTGCCAGCAGCTCCAGTGGACGGTATGGCTACACCTTC
TRBV6-1	TRBJ1-1	.	.	CASEGVGWNTEAFF	TGTGCCAGCGAAGGAGTGGGATGGAACACTGAAGCTTTCTTT
TRBV27	TRBJ1-1	.	.	CASSADRTYTEAFF	TGTGCCAGCAGTGCAGACAGGACATACACTGAAGCTTTCTTT
TRBV7-8	TRBJ2-5	.	once	CASSVIARETQYF	TGTGCCAGCAGCGTAATAGCCCGGGAGACCCAGTACTTC
TRBV18	TRBJ1-1	.	.	CASSPVGSLNTEAFF	TGTGCCAGCTCACCCGTGGGCAGTTTGAACACTGAAGCTTTCTTT
TRBV28	TRBJ1-2	.	few	CASSLEDRGYTF	TGTGCCAGCAGTTTAGAGGACAGAGGCTACACCTTC
TRBV7-2	TRBJ2-1	TRBD1	.	CASSNGQGNEQFF	TGTGCCAGCAGCAATGGACAGGGCAATGAGCAGTTCTTC
TRBV7-2	TRBJ2-6	.	.	CASTSSGANVLTF	TGTGCCAGCACTTCCTCTGGGGCCAACGTCCTGACTTTC
TRBV6-6	TRBJ1-2	TRBD1	.	CAIRGNYGYTF	TGTGCCATCAGGGGGAACTATGGCTACACCTTC
TRBV14	TRBJ2-3	.	once	CASSQQGGFTDTQYF	TGTGCCAGCAGTCAACAGGGAGGATTCACAGATACGCAGTATTTT
TRBV7-8	TRBJ2-3	.	.	CASSLGGTTDTQYF	TGTGCCAGCAGCTTAGGTGGGACCACAGATACGCAGTATTTT
TRBV11-2	TRBJ2-1	TRBD2	.	CASSLETSGVLGPPYNEQFF	TGTGCCAGCAGCTTAGAGACTAGCGGTGTACTTGGGCCCCCCTACAATGAGCAGTTCTTC
TRBV18	TRBJ2-6	.	.	CASSPPVTAGGANVLTF	TGTGCCAGCTCACCACCCGTCACAGCCGGTGGGGCCAACGTCCTGACTTTC
TRBV7-2	TRBJ2-3	TRBD2	once	CASSLVGDYTDTQYF	TGTGCCAGCAGCTTAGTCGGGGACTACACAGATACGCAGTATTTT
TRBV28	TRBJ1-1	.	.	CASRAPGQNTEAFF	TGTGCCAGCAGGGCACCGGGACAGAACACTGAAGCTTTCTTT
TRBV27	TRBJ1-2	.	.	CASSLSGGPYGYTF	TGTGCCAGCAGTCTATCGGGGGGACCCTATGGCTACACCTTC
TRBV6-5	TRBJ2-3	.	.	CASTSDGTDTQYF	TGTGCCAGCACCTCAGACGGCACAGATACGCAGTATTTT
TRBV12-5	TRBJ2-3	TRBD2	.	CASGLGLGGYKDTQYF	TGTGCTAGTGGTTTGGGGTTGGGAGGGTACAAGGATACGCAGTATTTT
TRBV28	TRBJ1-1	.	.	CAISLRNTEAFF	TGTGCCATCAGCCTCCGGAACACTGAAGCTTTCTTT
TRBV30	TRBJ1-5	.	.	CACPQPQHF	TGTGCCTGCCCTCAGCCCCAGCATTTT
TRBV5-1	TRBJ1-2	.	.	CASRKAADSAYTF	TGCGCCAGCAGGAAGGCCGCCGATAGTGCCTACACCTTC
TRBV6-1	TRBJ1-1	.	.	CASSRGTGTEAFF	TGTGCCAGCAGTCGAGGGACGGGCACTGAAGCTTTCTTT
TRBV18	TRBJ2-7	.	.	CASSPALGYEQYF	TGTGCCAGCTCACCCGCCTTGGGCTACGAGCAGTACTTC
TRBV28	TRBJ2-7	.	.	CASSSQGPSYEQYF	TGTGCCAGCAGTTCCCAGGGGCCCTCCTACGAGCAGTACTTC
TRBV28	TRBJ2-4	TRBD2	.	CASSLSPRGGGGIQYF	TGTGCCAGCAGTTTATCCCCGAGGGGCGGGGGAGGCATTCAGTACTTC
TRBV4-2	TRBJ2-1	.	once	CASSQDPRGSAVYNEQFF	TGTGCCAGCAGCCAAGATCCCCGGGGTAGCGCGGTATACAATGAGCAGTTCTTC
TRBV5-1	TRBJ2-1	.	.	CASRLGKANEQFF	TGCGCCAGCAGGTTAGGGAAGGCCAATGAGCAGTTCTTC
TRBV10-3	TRBJ1-5	.	few	CAISESFGQPQHF	TGTGCCATCAGTGAGTCGTTTGGTCAGCCCCAGCATTTT
TRBV7-9	TRBJ2-3	TRBD2	.	CASSFGGRNTDTQYF	TGTGCCAGCAGCTTCGGGGGGAGAAACACAGATACGCAGTATTTT
TRBV7-2	TRBJ2-3	.	.	CASSLVVTTQYF	TGTGCCAGCAGCTTAGTAGTTACGACGCAGTATTTT
TRBV6-5	TRBJ1-2	.	few	CASSERFNYGYTF	TGTGCCAGCAGTGAGCGATTTAACTATGGCTACACCTTC
TRBV7-2	TRBJ2-7	.	.	CASSPRSVGAWEQYF	TGTGCCAGCAGCCCCCGTTCAGTAGGGGCGTGGGAGCAGTACTTC
TRBV30	TRBJ1-2	TRBD1	.	CAWSDRGDGYTF	TGTGCCTGGAGTGACAGGGGCGACGGCTACACCTTC
TRBV6-1	TRBJ2-1	TRBD2	.	CASSEIGPPLAGVHEQFF	TGTGCCAGCAGTGAAATAGGGCCACCATTAGCGGGAGTACATGAGCAGTTCTTC
TRBV28	TRBJ1-1	.	.	CASSYAGENTEAFF	TGTGCCAGCAGTTACGCAGGAGAGAACACTGAAGCTTTCTTT
TRBV5-4	TRBJ2-5	.	few	CASSLLHMETQYF	TGTGCCAGCAGCTTGTTGCATATGGAGACCCAGTACTTC
TRBV4-2	TRBJ2-5	TRBD1	.	CASSPSSQQGMETQYF	TGTGCCAGCAGCCCCTCGTCCCAACAGGGGATGGAGACCCAGTACTTC
TRBV4-3	TRBJ1-5	.	.	CASSQGGGSNQPQHF	TGCGCCAGCAGCCAGGGGGGAGGGAGCAATCAGCCCCAGCATTTT
TRBV18	TRBJ2-7	TRBD1	.	CASSLDLTGGNEQYF	TGTGCCAGCTCACTTGACCTGACAGGGGGTAACGAGCAGTACTTC
TRBV20-1	TRBJ2-7	.	.	CSAQDVKQYF	TGCAGTGCCCAAGACGTGAAACAGTACTTC
TRBV2	TRBJ2-2	TRBD2	.	CASRDPGTSSGELFF	TGTGCCAGCAGGGACCCCGGGACTAGCTCCGGGGAGCTGTTTTTT
TRBV7-6	TRBJ2-5	TRBD2	.	CASSFRGLGETQYF	TGTGCCAGCAGCTTTCGTGGACTAGGGGAGACCCAGTACTTC